The next 10 T cell receptor beta chains were all read from a single sample in a study of regulatory T cells in long-lasting Graves disease. Libraries of TCR beta came from iRepertoire HTBI primers plus Arm-PCR of CDR3 regions. A single record per CDR3 protein comes from TCRdb applying MiXCR to the multiplex PCR reads. The sample holds about 540,000 distinct CDR3 sequences, 13% seen once. The time point was: newly diagnosed GD, antithyroid drugs for less than 3 months. The TCR library used RNA extracted from PBMCs. These same data were also listed under a study on T cells in Graves' hyperthyroidism and ophthalmopathy.

Sequencing was performed on peripheral blood mononuclear cells (PBMCs), taken at new diagnosis, from a patient treated with antithyroid drugs. These receptors were obtained from a man aged 30 to 39 with Graves disease.

The rearrangement uses TRBV3-1 and TRBJ2-1, with no clear D. CDR3 length: 14 amino acids. Trimming removed 2 bases at V and 8 bases at J, with 13 bases between. Germline V gives CDR1 LGHDT, CDR2 YNNKEL (reference sequence). This CDR3 is CASSQPAPEDEQFF. DNA for the CDR3: TGTGCCAGCAGCCAACCCGCACCTGAAGATGAGCAGTTCTTC.

This clonotype was observed many times. This chain joins TRBV2 and TRBJ2-3; D is perhaps TRBD2 (6 bases). Trimming removed 6 bases from V and 6 bases from J, with 13 bases in between. CDR1 SNHLY and CDR2 FYNNEI come from the germline V gene. The CDR3 has 13 residues. The CDR3 sequence: CASREGVLDTQYF. The CDR3 DNA sequence: TGTGCCAGCAGGGAGGGAGTTTTGGATACGCAGTATTTT. Together with reference TRBV2 and TRBJ2-3, the CDR3 gives the full variable domain: EPEVTQTPSHQVTQMGQEVILRCVPISNHLYFYWYRQILGQKVEFLVSFYNNEISEKSEIFDDQFSVERPDGSNFTLKIRSTKLEDSAMYFCASREGVLDTQYFGPGTRLTVL.

This clonotype was observed many times. The chain carries TRBV29-1 and TRBJ1-5; D is perhaps TRBD1 (6 bases). Trimming removed 4 bases from V and 5 bases from J, with 9 bases in between. This CDR3 has 12 residues. Germline V gives CDR1 SQVTM, CDR2 ANQGSEA. CDR3: CSVGGADQPQHF. The CDR3 DNA is TGCAGCGTTGGGGGGGCCGATCAGCCCCAGCATTTT.

This clonotype was seen more than once but under ten times. The chain carries TRBV19 and TRBJ2-5, with 7 positions matching TRBD1. The CDR3 totals 14 residues. Germline V gene lookup returns CDR1 LNHDA and CDR2 SQIVND (reference sequence). The V segment lost 3 bases and the J segment 11 bases; nucleotides outside the gene matches: 12. The CDR3 region has the DNA TGTGCCAGTAGTATGCCGGGGACAGCGGATAGGCAGTACTTC. This encodes CASSMPGTADRQYF.

V is TRBV12-3 or TRBV12-4 and J is TRBJ2-7, with TRBD2 as a possible D gene (6 bases). V lost 1 base, J lost 3 bases, and 13 bases lay in between. The CDR3 contains 15 residues. The CDR3 region is CASSLGAGNHYEQYF. In nucleotides, the CDR3 is TGTGCCAGCAGTTTAGGGGCGGGAAACCACTACGAGCAGTACTTC.

This clonotype has a handful of counts. J is TRBJ2-7 and V is TRBV3-1; 16 bases map to TRBD2. CDR3 length: 15 residues. Germline V gene sequence: CDR1 LGHDT, CDR2 YNNKEL (reference sequence). V was clipped by 4 bases and J by 6 bases; unmatched bases: 3. CDR3 in DNA: TGTGCCAGCAGCCGTGGGACTAGCGGGAGGGCCGAGCAGTACTTC. Its protein is CASSRGTSGRAEQYF.

V and J are TRBV20-1 and TRBJ1-2, with D hard to call. V was cut by 0 bases and J by 3 bases, with 14 bases left in between. Germline lookup yields CDR1 DFQATT and CDR2 SNEGSKA (reference sequence). The CDR3 spans 15 residues. Written as DNA, the CDR3 is TGCAGTGCTAGAGATCTCCAGCACAGCGACTATGGCTACACCTTC. Translation gives CSARDLQHSDYGYTF.

This clonotype occurred a few times. The chain has TRBV5-1 and TRBJ2-7, with 10 positions matching TRBD2. The V and J ends lost 4 bases and 3 bases, in that order; junction bases with no gene match: 10. There are 16 residues in the CDR3. Germline V gives CDR1 SGHRS, CDR2 YFSETQ. CDR3 in DNA: TGCGCCAGCAGCAGGGGGTGGACTAGCGGCTACTACGAGCAGTACTTC. Protein sequence: CASSRGWTSGYYEQYF.

Ten or more counts support this clonotype. The chain employs TRBV20-1 and TRBJ2-7; 7 nucleotides line up with TRBD1. The CDR3 has 15 residues. Germline V gene lookup returns CDR1 DFQATT and CDR2 SNEGSKA (reference sequence). Germline trimming cut 0 bases from V and 5 bases from J; bases unmatched to any gene: 10. CDR3: CSARDGDRAGHEQYF. CDR3 coding DNA: TGCAGTGCTAGAGATGGCGACAGGGCCGGCCACGAGCAGTACTTC.

The chain couples TRBV9 to TRBJ1-3; tentatively, D is TRBD1 (5 bases). Germline V CDR1 and CDR2: SGDLS, YYNGEE. The CDR3 covers 15 residues. V lost 4 bases to trimming and J lost 0 bases, with 11 bases between them. CDR3 coding DNA: TGTGCCAGCAGCTTCGGGACGGTCTCTGGAAACACCATATATTTT. It encodes CASSFGTVSGNTIYF.